The clone carrying this T cell receptor (beta chain) was counted many times. TCRdb re-called the PCR reads through MiXCR, storing one row per CDR3 protein. Here the sample spans over 600,000 distinct CDR3 sequences, about 20% being singletons. The data belong to a study of molecular identifiers for immune sequencing clone quantification. This CDR3 comprises 12 residues. From germline, CDR1 is LGHNA and CDR2 YNFKEQ. V lost 0 bases and J lost 4, with 4 bases in between. The origin of this receptor is a human donor in good health. Some libraries in this study had Jurkat cell RNA spiked in. The chain recombines TRBV4-2 with TRBJ2-7, with D hard to call. The specimen was naive CD8+ T cells from blood, with Jurkat cell RNA spiked in. The sample's subset: FACS-sorted CD8+CD4-CCR7+CD45RA+ naive T cells. The CDR3 loop is CASSQDLYEQYF. The CDR3 DNA sequence: TGTGCCAGCAGCCAAGATTTGTACGAGCAGTACTTC.